These 26 T cell receptor beta chains share one sample of origin, sequenced in a study of cytomegalovirus exposure and HLA in healthy donors. PCR was performed using 60 Vbeta and 13 Jbeta primers. Only in-frame clones appear in the TCRdb table, and some are missing; sequencing was by immunoSEQ multiplex PCR. The table has around 130,000 clones, about 82% seen once. Input material: PBMCs. Receptors were obtained from a boy younger than 18 in good health and CMV-seronegative.

The J gene is TRBJ2-5, the V gene TRBV23-1; no firm D call. TRBV23-1 is identified as an open reading frame with a role that is uncertain. V lost 3 bases and J 5 bases, leaving 16 bases between the germline ends. The CDR3 extends over 15 amino acids. The CDR3 DNA follows: TGCGCCAGCAGTCATCCCGGGTCTAATGTGGAGACCCAGTACTTC. It translates to CASSHPGSNVETQYF.

V is TRBV13 and J is TRBJ2-3; D possibly corresponds to TRBD2 (6 bases). The germline gives CDR1 PRHDT, CDR2 FYEKMQ (reference sequence). With 7 bases removed from V and 0 bases from J, the gap between germline ends came to 11 bases. The CDR3 is 14 residues long. Written as DNA, the CDR3 is TGTGCCAGCAAGTGGAGGGCTAGCACAGATACGCAGTATTTT. It encodes CASKWRASTDTQYF.

The chain joins TRBV6-1 to TRBJ2-7; D gene unclear. Germline V gene data show CDR1 as MNHNS and CDR2 as SASEGT. The CDR3 is 11 residues long. With 7 bases removed from V and 11 bases from J, the gap between germline ends came to 15 bases. The CDR3: CASKERRSEYF. As DNA, the CDR3 is TGTGCCAGCAAGGAGAGACGGAGCGAGTACTTC.

The V call is TRBV5-1, the J call TRBJ2-7; D gene ambiguous. Germline loops: CDR1 SGHRS, CDR2 YFSETQ. The V end was cut by 3 bases, the J end by 2 bases, with 3 bases between. The CDR3 covers 11 residues. The CDR3 DNA sequence: TGCGCCAGCAGCTCTACCTACGAGCAGTACTTC. Translation: CASSSTYEQYF.

The V call is TRBV7-8, the J call TRBJ2-1; 9 bases fit TRBD2. Germline V gene sequence: CDR1 SGHVS, CDR2 FQNEAQ. V lost 1 base and J lost 2; bases outside the gene matches: 3. The CDR3 is made up of 16 amino acids. CDR3 sequence reads: CASSLGLAGPYNEQFF. The CDR3 region has the DNA TGTGCCAGCAGCTTAGGGCTAGCGGGACCCTACAATGAGCAGTTCTTC.

The chain links TRBV5-6 to TRBJ2-5; 7 bases are a match to TRBD1. The CDR3 runs 14 residues. J lost 0 bases, V lost 5 bases, and 4 bases had no gene match. The germline gives CDR1 SGHDT, CDR2 YYEEEE. The CDR3 nucleotides read TGTGCCAGCAGTTACCAGGGGGACCAAGAGACCCAGTACTTC. Translation gives CASSYQGDQETQYF. Full variable domain (outside the CDR3, taken from reference TRBV5-6 and TRBJ2-5): DAGVTQSPTHLIKTRGQQVTLRCSPKSGHDTVSWYQQALGQGPQFIFQYYEEEERQRGNFPDRFSGHQFPNYSSELNVNALLLGDSALYLCASSYQGDQETQYFGPGTRLLVL.

The J gene is TRBJ1-2, the V gene TRBV5-1; D remains ambiguous. Between the trimmed V and J ends, which lost 0 bases and 8 bases, there was a span of 8 bases. The CDR3 runs to 12 residues. Germline assignment: CDR1 SGHRS and CDR2 YFSETQ. The CDR3 is CASSLDREGYTF. Written as DNA, the CDR3 is TGCGCCAGCAGCTTGGATCGGGAGGGCTACACCTTC. The variable domain in full, completed from reference TRBV5-1 and TRBJ1-2, reads KAGVTQTPRYLIKTRGQQVTLSCSPISGHRSVSWYQQTPGQGLQFLFEYFSETQRNKGNFPGRFSGRQFSNSRSEMNVSTLELGDSALYLCASSLDREGYTFGSGTRLTVV.

V usage is TRBV30 and J usage is TRBJ2-2; the D gene is possibly TRBD2 (5 bases). Germline V gene lookup returns CDR1 GTSNPN and CDR2 SVGIG (reference sequence). The CDR3 length is 12 residues. V was shortened by 3 bases and J by 6 bases, with 8 bases between the two germline ends. CDR3 loop: CAWRVLAGELFF. The CDR3 DNA sequence: TGTGCCTGGAGGGTACTAGCCGGGGAGCTGTTTTTT.

This sequence joins TRBV27 and TRBJ2-6, with a possible D match to TRBD2 (6 bases). Trimming took 6 bases from V and 2 from J, leaving 14 bases between them. This CDR3 contains 16 residues. The germline V gene has CDR1 MNHEY and CDR2 SMNVEV (reference sequence). The CDR3 region is CASRPSGEAGANVLTF. CDR3 DNA: TGTGCCAGCAGGCCTAGTGGGGAGGCTGGGGCCAACGTCCTGACTTTC.

J is TRBJ2-7 and V is TRBV30; weak D call: TRBD1 (6 bases). From germline, CDR1 is GTSNPN and CDR2 SVGIG (reference sequence). This CDR3 is 15 amino acids long. The V gene lost 4 bases and the J gene lost 5 bases, with 21 bases spanning the gap. In DNA, the CDR3 is TGTGCCTGGAACCCCCAGGGGAAGGGGAGCGACGAGCAGTACTTC. Translated, it gives CAWNPQGKGSDEQYF.

The chain recombines TRBV13 with TRBJ2-1, with TRBD2 matching over 7 bases. The CDR3 has 13 residues. Germline V gene lookup returns CDR1 PRHDT and CDR2 FYEKMQ (reference sequence). V was clipped by 2 bases and J by 6 bases; unmatched bases: 1. CDR3 bases: TGTGCCAGCAGCTTACCGGGGGGCAATGAGCAGTTCTTC. This encodes CASSLPGGNEQFF.

The gene calls are TRBV11-3 and TRBJ2-7, with TRBD2 matching over 12 bases. After removal of 4 bases from V and 3 bases from J, the junction contained 4 bases not matched to a gene. Germline V gives CDR1 SGHNT, CDR2 YENEEA. CDR3 size: 15 residues. CDR3 protein: CASSSGLAGYYEQYF. CDR3 coding DNA: TGTGCCAGCAGCTCCGGACTAGCGGGATACTACGAGCAGTACTTC.

CDR3 in amino acids: CAWSVTGSGANVLTF. For the CDR3, the DNA is TGTGCCTGGAGTGTCACGGGGTCTGGGGCCAACGTCCTGACTTTC. V gene TRBV30 combines with J gene TRBJ2-6, with D possibly TRBD2 on 5 matching bases. The V gene lost 0 bases and the J gene lost 1 base, with 7 bases spanning the gap. Per the germline V gene, CDR1 is GTSNPN and CDR2 is SVGIG (reference sequence). The CDR3 totals 15 residues.

The rearrangement links TRBV30 to TRBJ1-2, with D possibly being TRBD1 (6 bases). The V gene's germline CDR1 is GTSNPN and CDR2 SVGIG (reference sequence). The CDR3 has 14 amino acids. Between the trimmed V and J ends, which lost 4 bases and 5 bases, there was a span of 17 bases. The CDR3 DNA reads TGTGCCTGGAAATACAGGGCCCTAGGTTATGGCTACACCTTC. Translating gives CAWKYRALGYGYTF.

The V gene is TRBV29-1, the J gene TRBJ1-2; a possible D gene is TRBD1 (6 bases). CDR1 is SQVTM, CDR2 ANQGSEA, per germline. The ends were cut back, 8 bases at V and 10 bases at J, with 14 bases in the middle. The CDR3 is 10 amino acids. CDR3 DNA sequence: TGCAGCACGGAAACAGGGTCCTACACCTTC. Translation gives CSTETGSYTF.

This chain links TRBV27 with TRBJ1-1; 10 bases match TRBD1. CDR1 and CDR2 from the germline V gene are MNHEY and SMNVEV (reference sequence). The trim removed 10 bases at V and 4 bases at J, leaving 9 bases unmatched. The CDR3 is 14 residues long. The CDR3 reads CATGVTGGVTEAFF. The CDR3, as DNA: TGTGCCACCGGAGTGACAGGGGGCGTCACTGAAGCTTTCTTT.

V gene TRBV4-2 combines with J gene TRBJ2-3; 16 nucleotides agree with TRBD2. V shed 5 bases and J 0 bases; nucleotides not matched to a gene: 5. The germline V gene encodes CDR1 LGHNA and CDR2 YNFKEQ. CDR3 size: 18 residues. In DNA form, the CDR3 reads TGTGCCAGCAGCTCGGGACTAGCGGGAGGGATAAGCACAGATACGCAGTATTTT. Its translation is CASSSGLAGGISTDTQYF.

This rearrangement joins TRBV29-1 to TRBJ1-4; 9 bases line up with TRBD1. Germline V lookup: CDR1 SQVTM, CDR2 ANQGSEA. The ends lost 7 bases at V and 8 bases at J; junction bases unmatched: 11. This CDR3 is 14 amino acids long. DNA of the CDR3: TGCAGCGCTCGTCCCGGGACAGGGCCCGAAAAACTGTTTTTT. It encodes CSARPGTGPEKLFF.

This clone was counted only a few times. CDR3 sequence reads: CASSILFRQTNQPQHF. CDR3 in DNA: TGTGCCAGTAGTATACTCTTTAGGCAGACAAATCAGCCCCAGCATTTT. The J gene is TRBJ1-5, the V gene TRBV19, with D unclear. The length of the CDR3 is 16 residues. Germline assignment: CDR1 LNHDA and CDR2 SQIVND (reference sequence). V lost 2 bases and J lost 4, with 15 bases in between.

CDR3 amino acids: CASNPTGTLASNQPQHF. In nucleotides, the CDR3 is TGTGCCAGCAACCCCACAGGGACCCTGGCTAGCAATCAGCCCCAGCATTTT. This rearrangement joins TRBV27 to TRBJ1-5; maybe TRBD1 (6 bases). Looked up from germline, CDR1 is MNHEY and CDR2 is SMNVEV (reference sequence). V was pared by 7 bases and J by 0 bases, with 19 bases between. This CDR3 comprises 17 residues.

The chain recombines TRBV7-9 with TRBJ2-3; D perhaps matches TRBD2 (6 bases). Germline CDR1 SEHNR, CDR2 FQNEAQ (reference sequence). V lost 5 bases to trimming and J lost 0 bases, with 15 bases between them. The CDR3 covers 16 residues. CDR3 DNA sequence: TGTGCCAGCAGCGGGCGGGACCGCTGGAGCACAGATACGCAGTATTTT. It encodes CASSGRDRWSTDTQYF.

V is TRBV9 and J is TRBJ2-1, with 9 bases lining up with TRBD2. The CDR3 is 15 residues long. Per germline, CDR1 SGDLS and CDR2 YYNGEE. The V gene end was trimmed by 2 bases and the J gene end by 7 bases; junction bases not matched to a gene: 7. CDR3 sequence reads: CASSVRLAGRNEQFF. Here the CDR3 DNA reads TGTGCCAGCAGCGTCAGGCTAGCGGGACGGAATGAGCAGTTCTTC.

The genes are TRBV7-9 and TRBJ2-7; 7 bases are shared with TRBD1. This CDR3 has 18 residues. CDR1 and CDR2 (germline): SEHNR, FQNEAQ (reference sequence). The trim removed 5 bases at V and 5 bases at J, leaving 21 bases unmatched. The CDR3 bases are TGTGCCAGCAGCCCCCATCGTGGTACCCGGACAGGTCGGCACGAGCAGTACTTC. Its protein product is CASSPHRGTRTGRHEQYF.

The chain recombines TRBV29-1 with TRBJ2-1, with 11 nucleotides matching TRBD2. V lost 7 bases, J lost 7 bases, and 12 bases stayed unmatched. The CDR3 sequence is 15 residues long. CDR1 is SQVTM and CDR2 is ANQGSEA in the germline V gene. In DNA, the CDR3 is TGCAGCGCCCGCCTGACTAGCGGGAATGGGAATGAGCAGTTCTTC. Translation gives CSARLTSGNGNEQFF.

This clone showed up just once. The V and J genes are TRBV13 and TRBJ1-1; D is unclear. This CDR3 is built from 15 residues. The V end lost 1 base, the J end lost 1 base, and 10 bases lay between the germline ends. Germline CDR1 is PRHDT and CDR2 is FYEKMQ (reference sequence). Written as DNA, the CDR3 is TGTGCCAGCAGCTTAGTTGAGGATTCGAACACTGAAGCTTTCTTT. Translating it yields CASSLVEDSNTEAFF. Variable domain in full (rest from reference TRBV13 and TRBJ1-1): AAGVIQSPRHLIKEKRETATLKCYPIPRHDTVYWYQQGPGQDPQFLISFYEKMQSDKGSIPDRFSAQQFSDYHSELNMSSLELGDSALYFCASSLVEDSNTEAFFGQGTRLTVV.

The chain employs TRBV27 and TRBJ2-7, with TRBD2 identical over 7 bases. Trimming took 6 bases from V and 2 from J; bases not matched to a gene: 4. This CDR3 contains 13 residues. CDR1 and CDR2 from the germline V gene are MNHEY and SMNVEV (reference sequence). CDR3 coding DNA: TGTGCCAGCAGATCGGGAGGCACCTACGAGCAGTACTTC. It encodes CASRSGGTYEQYF.